This T cell receptor beta chain stems from a study of a mutant IDH1 vaccine in newly diagnosed glioma (dated by TCRdb to the early 2020s). Regarding the study in general: Vaccination started 4-6 weeks after radiotherapy alone, or was given together with temozolomide cycles in the groups whose treatment included chemotherapy. Longitudinal TCRB deep sequencing was done for some 26 treated patients, wherever samples were available for exploratory analyses. Of the roughly 33 treated patients, around 62% were male and roughly 40% were female, and a mean age of 40.4 years was recorded. Prior to enrollment, standard therapy consisting of radiotherapy alone, temozolomide alone, or radiochemotherapy with temozolomide had been administered to patients, with the combination being received by most patients. The week-35 safety follow-up was designated visit V12, and the week-47 end of study was designated visit V13. Peripheral blood was drawn at six visits: V03 (baseline), V05, V07, V10, V12 and V13.

According to the study, the label for this sample's time point signals: week 47, end of study. Every vaccine dose consisted of 300 ug of a 20-mer mutant IDH1 peptide in Montanide, administered subcutaneously together with topical imiquimod. Eight vaccinations were administered to patients in weeks 1, 3, 5, 7, 11, 15, 19 and 23, corresponding to visits V03 through V10. The donors had newly diagnosed IDH1-mutant astrocytomas of WHO grade 3 or 4 that showed loss of nuclear ATRX. The samples were drawn from NOA16, a multicentre, single-arm, open-label phase I trial in Germany that tested a mutant IDH1 peptide vaccine in humans for the first time. Genomic DNA for TCRB sequencing was extracted from EDTA blood using the DNeasy Blood and Tissue Kit. Broader findings and caveats from the paper: Changes in the top peripheral T cell clonotypes picked up by TCRB sequencing did not appear to be linked to pseudoprogression. It was noted by the authors that analyses of patient blood samples could not be reproduced owing to sample limitations. Across multiple MHC alleles, vaccine-induced immune responses were seen in around 93% of patients. Selection of PBMC samples for TCRB deep sequencing was based on availability.

The library was generated by the immunoSEQ multiplex PCR assay. Rearranged TCR beta chain sequences were amplified using the hsTCRB Kit according to the manufacturer's protocol. TCRB libraries were sequenced on an Illumina MiSeq. As for the authors' bioinformatics: Demultiplexing, trimming and gene mapping were performed with the kit vendor's proprietary platform. In TCRdb, the immuneACCESS table is reduced to in-frame sequences with V and J assigned. These tables do not hold every clone; where another copy was compared, an unresolved V gene accounts for under half, and the others remain unexplained. Clonal size and the V and J genes are those of that table, whereas D and trimming came from the DNA. The sample table records 40,000 or so clones; 82% of these occur just once. The biggest ten clones account for under 20% of the sample. V is cut back by 2 bases and J by 4 bases, with 5 bases in the junction unmatched. For CDR1 and CDR2, the germline V gene lists LGHNA and YSLEER. Counted from cysteine to phenylalanine, this CDR3 has 15 amino acids. Only the CDR3 DNA is retained, 45 bases long and in frame from the first base.

On this clone: Its specific antigen is unknown. No much larger clonotype is one base removed from it; base qualities were not supplied.

The sample here was PBMCs, taken from a glioma patient whose treatment included an IDH1 peptide vaccine. The rearranged segments are TRBV4-3 and TRBJ1-3; TRBD1 matches 7 bases in the middle. The source of this sequence is a man between 18 and 29 years old with glioma. Some clones in this sample may be carry-over from other donors' samples. The DNA is TGCGCCAGCAGCCAATTGACAGGGAGCGGAAACACCATATATTTT. Its protein reads: CASSQLTGSGNTIYF.